The 10 T cell receptor beta chains given below trace back to one sample, sequenced in a study of CD8 T cells in ankylosing spondylitis. TCRdb re-derived calls from the 5' RACE reads in MiXCR, one entry per CDR3 protein. Altogether nearly 250,000 distinct CDR3 sequences are present, 32% being singletons, with the ten largest covering roughly 4.2%. The sample consisted of blood, either unsorted or a sorted T cell fraction (not recorded which). The receptor set was obtained from a male donor with ankylosing spondylitis or in good health (not recorded which).

V is TRBV6-5 and J is TRBJ2-4, with D uncertain. Per germline, CDR1 MNHEY and CDR2 SVGAGI. The V and J ends lost 4 bases and 0 bases respectively, with 4 bases between them. The CDR3 has 13 amino acids. CDR3 bases: TGTGCCAGCAGTTCAATAGCCAAAAACATTCAGTACTTC. It is translated as CASSSIAKNIQYF.

This clonotype appeared a few times. This chain uses TRBV5-1 with TRBJ2-1; TRBD2 matches 8 bases. V trimming: 2 bases; J trimming: 2 bases; junction bases outside the gene matches: 6. The CDR3 covers 16 residues. The germline CDR1 and CDR2 sequences are SGHRS and YFSETQ. The CDR3 coding sequence is TGCGCCAGCAGCTTCAGGCGGGGGGAACCCTACAATGAGCAGTTCTTC. Translating gives CASSFRRGEPYNEQFF.

The chain uses TRBV20-1 and TRBJ1-5; D is possibly TRBD1 (6 bases). This CDR3 spans 16 amino acids. CDR1 is DFQATT and CDR2 is SNEGSKA in the germline V gene (reference sequence). V lost 4 bases, J lost 0 bases, and 16 bases lay in between. CDR3 sequence (DNA): TGCAGTGCTATCGAAGGGGGAACTTATAGCAATCAGCCCCAGCATTTT. Translating gives CSAIEGGTYSNQPQHF.

The V and J genes are TRBV11-2 and TRBJ2-3, with 10 positions matching TRBD2. Trimming took 1 base from V and 5 from J; bases not matched to a gene: 9. From germline, CDR1 is SGHAT and CDR2 FQNNGV. The CDR3 totals 17 residues. CDR3 sequence reads: CASSLGTSGPRGDTQYF. CDR3 nucleotide sequence: TGTGCCAGCAGCTTAGGGACTAGCGGACCACGAGGAGATACGCAGTATTTT. The whole variable domain, remainder taken from reference TRBV11-2 and TRBJ2-3, is EAGVAQSPRYKIIEKRQSVAFWCNPISGHATLYWYQQILGQGPKLLIQFQNNGVVDDSQLPKDRFSAERLKGVDSTLKIQPAKLEDSAVYLCASSLGTSGPRGDTQYFGPGTRLTVL.

This clonotype was picked up many times. The rearrangement joins TRBV20-1 to TRBJ2-3; 10 bases fit TRBD1. This CDR3 is 14 amino acids long. Germline values: CDR1 DFQATT, CDR2 SNEGSKA (reference sequence). The J segment lost 6 bases and the V segment lost 0 bases, leaving 3 bases of the junction unmatched. The CDR3 loop is CSARDGTGADTQYF. The CDR3, as DNA: TGCAGTGCTAGAGATGGGACAGGGGCGGATACGCAGTATTTT.

Only a few counts were recorded for this clonotype. The CDR3 sequence is CSVDGDMPIYGYTF. Written as DNA, the CDR3 is TGCAGCGTTGACGGGGACATGCCCATCTATGGCTACACCTTC. This chain uses TRBV29-1 with TRBJ1-2; weak D call: TRBD1 (6 bases). Germline CDR1 SQVTM, CDR2 ANQGSEA. Trimming cost V 3 bases and J 4 bases, with 15 bases left between them. The CDR3 contains 14 residues. The complete variable domain, with remaining parts taken from reference TRBV29-1 and TRBJ1-2, reads SAVISQKPSRDICQRGTSLTIQCQVDSQVTMMFWYRQQPGQSLTLIATANQGSEATYESGFVIDKFPISRPNLTFSTLTVSNMSPEDSSIYLCSVDGDMPIYGYTFGSGTRLTVV.

This clonotype has only a few counts. The chain combines TRBV27 with TRBJ1-6, with no clear D. The CDR3 runs to 13 residues. CDR1 and CDR2 (germline): MNHEY, SMNVEV (reference sequence). The V end was cut by 8 bases, the J end by 5 bases, with 10 bases between. Here the CDR3 reads CASGELNNSPLHF. The CDR3 DNA is TGTGCCAGCGGGGAGCTCAATAATTCACCCCTCCACTTT.

The chain couples TRBV4-1 to TRBJ2-7, with 8 positions matching TRBD1. Losses at the gene ends were 2 bases for V and 3 bases for J; bases not matched to a gene: 3. CDR3 size: 14 residues. The V gene's germline CDR1 is MGHRA and CDR2 YSYEKL. CDR3 coding DNA: TGCGCCAGCAGCCAAAGAGACAGGGGCTACGAGCAGTACTTC. It translates to CASSQRDRGYEQYF.

This clonotype was counted a few times. J is TRBJ1-2 and V is TRBV20-1; D is possibly TRBD1 (6 bases). Trimming took off 6 bases at V and 2 bases at J, with 16 bases between the two ends. Germline loops: CDR1 DFQATT, CDR2 SNEGSKA (reference sequence). The CDR3 is made up of 14 amino acids. As DNA, the CDR3 is TGCAGTGCCTTTTCCACAGGGATCAACTATGGCTACACCTTC. Protein: CSAFSTGINYGYTF.

The rearrangement uses TRBV6-2 or TRBV6-3 and TRBJ2-1; D unresolved. Germline lookup yields CDR1 MNHEY and CDR2 SVGEGT. CDR3 length: 14 residues. V gave up 3 bases and J gave up 5 bases, with 11 bases separating them. CDR3 coding DNA: TGTGCCAGCAGTTATTTTAGCACCGACAATGAGCAGTTCTTC. This gives the protein CASSYFSTDNEQFF.